Presented here are 32 T cell receptor beta chains from one specimen sequenced in a study of blood T cells in healthy people across ages (dated by TCRdb to about 2015). The protocol used for the library was 5' RACE. The reads were generated on an Illumina HiSeq 2500. A second PCR of about 6 to 12 cycles was run with a J-beta primer mix and a sample-barcoded 5' primer. TCRdb took the public reads, trimmed them with fastp at Q25, ran MiXCR for clone calling and kept in-frame beta chains. When rows share a CDR3 protein, they turn into one entry using the most common DNA and genes. The sample profile shows about 1.7 million distinct CDR3 sequences; roughly 28% of them were found once. 7.7% of the sample rests with the top ten. Source material: blood. The receptors originated from a woman in her thirties in good health.

This clonotype came up a few times. The rearrangement links TRBV24-1 to TRBJ2-7; possible D gene TRBD1, 5 bases. Deletions cut 4 bases from V and 3 bases from J, with 9 bases between. In germline, CDR1 is KGHDR, CDR2 SFDVKD. The CDR3 runs to 13 residues. Written as DNA, the CDR3 is TGTGCCACCAGTGACCCGACAGACTACGAGCAGTACTTC. It codes for CATSDPTDYEQYF.

This clonotype was observed a few times. This chain uses TRBV20-1 with TRBJ1-1; 8 nucleotides line up with TRBD1. The V gene's germline CDR1 is DFQATT and CDR2 SNEGSKA (reference sequence). The CDR3 covers 13 residues. With 5 bases clipped from V and 5 bases from J, the junction kept 7 bases outside the gene matches. CDR3 bases: TGCAGTGCTGGACAGGGAGGGAGAACTGAAGCTTTCTTT. This translates into CSAGQGGRTEAFF.

This clonotype has a count of ten or more. V and J are TRBV20-1 and TRBJ2-7, with D perhaps matching TRBD1 or TRBD2 (5 bases each). Trimming removed 5 bases at V and 0 bases at J, with 11 bases between. CDR1 is DFQATT, CDR2 SNEGSKA, per germline (reference sequence). The CDR3 covers 13 residues. CDR3 protein: CSAGGRPSYEQYF. The CDR3 DNA follows: TGCAGTGCTGGGGGACGTCCCTCCTACGAGCAGTACTTC.

In its sample, this clonotype was seen many times. V usage is TRBV5-1 and J usage is TRBJ2-1; D remains unclear. The V end lost 2 bases, the J end lost 7 bases, and 4 bases lay between the germline ends. The CDR3 length is 11 residues. Germline V gene data show CDR1 as SGHRS and CDR2 as YFSETQ. CDR3 sequence: CASSFQNEQFF. DNA of the CDR3: TGCGCCAGCAGCTTTCAGAATGAGCAGTTCTTC. The whole variable domain, filled in from reference TRBV5-1 and TRBJ2-1, reads KAGVTQTPRYLIKTRGQQVTLSCSPISGHRSVSWYQQTPGQGLQFLFEYFSETQRNKGNFPGRFSGRQFSNSRSEMNVSTLELGDSALYLCASSFQNEQFFGPGTRLTVL.

V gene TRBV20-1 combines with J gene TRBJ2-7, with unresolved D. CDR1 is DFQATT, CDR2 SNEGSKA, per germline (reference sequence). V lost 5 bases and J 3 bases, leaving 17 bases between the germline ends. The CDR3 is 14 amino acids. The CDR3 region has the DNA TGCAGTGCTCTACGGGTGGGCAGGAACTACGAGCAGTACTTC. This codes for CSALRVGRNYEQYF.

The chain employs TRBV6-5 and TRBJ1-3, with 9 bases that match TRBD1. The CDR3 runs 15 residues. Unmatched junction bases numbered 18, after V lost 6 bases and J lost 15 bases. CDR1 is MNHEY and CDR2 is SVGAGI in the germline V gene. The CDR3, as DNA: TGTGCCAGCAGCTGGGGACAGGGCCTTGGAAACGCCACATATTTT. Translation: CASSWGQGLGNATYF.

There are a few counts of this clonotype. The rearrangement links TRBV7-2 to TRBJ2-7; either TRBD1 or TRBD2 may fit D (5 bases each). Germline lookup yields CDR1 SGHTA and CDR2 FQGNSA. The CDR3 covers 15 residues. V lost 4 bases and J 6 bases, leaving 19 bases between the germline ends. Here the CDR3 reads CASSYAGTIESEQYF. In DNA, the CDR3 is TGTGCCAGCAGCTACGCCGGGACCATAGAAAGCGAGCAGTACTTC.

This chain uses TRBV5-1 with TRBJ2-7, with TRBD2 matching over 15 bases. Germline loops: CDR1 SGHRS, CDR2 YFSETQ. J was trimmed by 4 bases and V by 7 bases; bases with no gene match: 0. This CDR3 spans 13 amino acids. This CDR3 is CASGTSGRYEQYF. CDR3 DNA: TGCGCCAGCGGGACTAGCGGGAGGTACGAGCAGTACTTC.

V is TRBV14 and J is TRBJ2-7; no clear D gene. V was shortened by 4 bases and J by 0 bases, with 13 bases between the two germline ends. Per the germline V gene, CDR1 is SGHDN and CDR2 is FVKESK. This CDR3 spans 15 amino acids. The CDR3, as DNA: TGTGCCAGCAGCCGCCACCAGGCTAGCTCCTACGAGCAGTACTTC. Its translation is CASSRHQASSYEQYF.

The chain couples TRBV2 to TRBJ2-5; 9 bases fit TRBD2. Germline V gives CDR1 SNHLY, CDR2 FYNNEI. The CDR3 is 16 residues long. The V segment lost 4 bases and the J segment 5 bases; nucleotides outside the gene matches: 11. CDR3 residues: CASSGGRRGGWETQYF. The CDR3 nucleotides are TGTGCCAGCAGTGGAGGACGGCGGGGGGGCTGGGAGACCCAGTACTTC.

This clonotype was seen a few times. V gene TRBV15 combines with J gene TRBJ2-3; 8 nucleotides align to TRBD2. From germline, CDR1 is LNHNV and CDR2 YYDKDF (reference sequence). V was clipped by 2 bases and J by 0 bases; unmatched bases: 1. The CDR3 covers 15 residues. CDR3 loop: CATSRLAGSTDTQYF. The CDR3 nucleotides are TGTGCCACCAGCAGACTAGCGGGTAGCACAGATACGCAGTATTTT.

As for this clonotype: A much larger clone differs from this one at a single base, so this may be a read error. V and J are TRBV5-6 and TRBJ1-2, with a possible D match to TRBD1 (6 bases). With 4 bases removed from V and 5 bases from J, the gap between germline ends came to 15 bases. The CDR3 runs 14 residues. Per germline, CDR1 SGHDT and CDR2 YYEEEE. The CDR3 reads CASSAEQGRYGYTF. CDR3 sequence (DNA): TGTGCCAGCAGCGCCGAACAGGGTCGGTATGGCTACACCTTC.

The CDR3 nucleotides are TGTGCCAGCAGCTCCCTTTCCCACGAGCAGTACTTC. As protein: CASSSLSHEQYF. The J gene is TRBJ2-7, the V gene TRBV7-2; D is uncertain. CDR1 and CDR2 (germline): SGHTA, FQGNSA. Trimming took 4 bases from V and 5 from J, leaving 9 bases between them. This CDR3 is built from 12 residues.

In its sample, this clonotype was seen many times. This sequence joins TRBV5-5 and TRBJ2-5, with 7 bases lining up with TRBD1. The CDR3 consists of 14 residues. Germline trimming cut 4 bases from V and 4 bases from J; bases unmatched to any gene: 7. Germline CDR1 and CDR2: SGHKS and YYEKEE (reference sequence). CDR3 protein: CASSRQGSGETQYF. CDR3 bases: TGTGCCAGCAGCCGACAGGGTTCGGGAGAGACCCAGTACTTC.

This rearrangement joins TRBV2 to TRBJ2-1, with D maybe TRBD2 (6 bases). The CDR3 is 15 amino acids. Germline assignment: CDR1 SNHLY and CDR2 FYNNEI. V gave up 6 bases and J gave up 8 bases, with 20 bases separating them. The DNA for the CDR3 is TGTGCCAGCAGCGCCACCGGGACTCAAGAGTATGAGCAGTTCTTC. It codes for CASSATGTQEYEQFF.

This clonotype occurred a few times. The chain couples TRBV29-1 to TRBJ1-1, with 8 bases lining up with TRBD1. CDR1 is SQVTM, CDR2 ANQGSEA, per germline. Unmatched junction bases numbered 6, after V lost 6 bases and J lost 0 bases. There are 14 residues in the CDR3. The CDR3 loop is CSVGQGGMNTEAFF. The DNA of the CDR3 is TGCAGCGTCGGACAGGGAGGCATGAACACTGAAGCTTTCTTT.

This clonotype was found a few times. V gene TRBV3-1 combines with J gene TRBJ1-5, with a tentative D call TRBD1 (5 bases). Between the trimmed V and J ends, which lost 1 base and 7 bases, there was a span of 17 bases. This CDR3 has 16 amino acids. The germline CDR1 and CDR2 sequences are LGHDT and YNNKEL (reference sequence). CDR3 region: CASSQGPPGRHQPQHF. DNA of the CDR3: TGTGCCAGCAGCCAAGGTCCACCAGGGCGGCACCAGCCCCAGCATTTT.

The chain recombines TRBV5-5 with TRBJ1-2, with a possible D match to TRBD1 (5 bases). This CDR3 region has 16 residues. The germline CDR1 and CDR2 sequences are SGHKS and YYEKEE (reference sequence). The germline V and J ends were trimmed by 2 bases and 11 bases, with 25 bases remaining between them. The CDR3 is CASSFRDGRFPRGYTF. The DNA for the CDR3 is TGTGCCAGCAGCTTCCGGGACGGAAGGTTCCCAAGGGGTTACACCTTC.

This clonotype was counted between two and nine times. The chain is built from TRBV5-1 and TRBJ2-1, with 8 bases that match TRBD1. CDR1 SGHRS and CDR2 YFSETQ come from the germline V gene. The J segment lost 7 bases and the V segment lost 2 bases, leaving 8 bases of the junction unmatched. The CDR3 is made up of 15 amino acids. The CDR3 loop is CASSFSGGLGNEQFF. In DNA, the CDR3 is TGCGCCAGCAGCTTTTCAGGGGGCCTGGGGAATGAGCAGTTCTTC.

This clonotype came up many times. The chain employs TRBV7-3 and TRBJ1-1; D may be TRBD1 (6 bases). The V end lost 0 bases, the J end lost 4 bases, and 9 bases lay between the germline ends. The CDR3 is made up of 14 amino acids. The germline V gene encodes CDR1 SGHTA and CDR2 FQGTGA. The CDR3 nucleotides are TGTGCCAGCAGCTTAACGGGGGGGGCCACTGAAGCTTTCTTT. Its translation: CASSLTGGATEAFF.

The chain employs TRBV30 and TRBJ1-2; D is uncertain. Germline CDR1 is GTSNPN and CDR2 is SVGIG (reference sequence). The V end was cut by 5 bases, the J end by 3 bases, with 13 bases between. The CDR3 contains 13 residues. In DNA form, the CDR3 reads TGTGCCTGGGATATAGCGATGGACTATGGCTACACCTTC. Its translation: CAWDIAMDYGYTF. Together with reference TRBV30 and TRBJ1-2, the CDR3 gives the full variable domain: SQTIHQWPATLVQPVGSPLSLECTVEGTSNPNLYWYRQAAGRGLQLLFYSVGIGQISSEVPQNLSASRPQDRQFILSSKKLLLSDSGFYLCAWDIAMDYGYTFGSGTRLTVV.

As regards this clonotype: This may arise from a read error, as a much more abundant clone is one base away. The CDR3 does not end in the conserved phenylalanine or tryptophan, so this is likely a read error. V and J are TRBV13 and TRBJ2-7, with D uncertain. The CDR3 spans 15 residues. V was shortened by 3 bases and J by 2 bases, with 14 bases between the two germline ends. Germline CDR1 is PRHDT and CDR2 is FYEKMQ (reference sequence). In DNA, the CDR3 is TGTGCCAGCAGCTTTGCGGCTCGCTCCCCCTACGAGCAGTACTAC. Its protein product is CASSFAARSPYEQYY.

This clonotype was detected only a few times. The chain is built from TRBV29-1 and TRBJ2-7, with D unclear. The CDR3 contains 15 residues. V shed 7 bases and J shed 5 bases, with 24 bases lying between them. Germline loops: CDR1 SQVTM, CDR2 ANQGSEA. In DNA form, the CDR3 reads TGCAGCGCCCAGCCGACGGGTCGGGTACCCCACGAGCAGTACTTC. This translates into CSAQPTGRVPHEQYF.

This clonotype appeared many times. The chain joins TRBV12-3 or TRBV12-4 to TRBJ1-2, with D uncertain. The ends were cut back, 8 bases at V and 2 bases at J, with 18 bases in the middle. This CDR3 contains 15 residues. As DNA, the CDR3 is TGTGCCAGCTCCCCCGACCGGGCCGAGAACTATGGCTACACCTTC. It yields the protein CASSPDRAENYGYTF.

The chain joins TRBV5-1 to TRBJ2-7; tentatively, D is TRBD2 (7 bases). Trimming removed 7 bases from V and 12 bases from J, with 29 bases in between. CDR1 is SGHRS, CDR2 YFSETQ, per germline. This CDR3 is 15 amino acids long. The CDR3 bases are TGCGCCAGCGGACCGTGGGCGGGGGCGCAAGAGACCCGGTACTTC. This codes for CASGPWAGAQETRYF. Complete variable domain (other parts from reference TRBV5-1 and TRBJ2-7): KAGVTQTPRYLIKTRGQQVTLSCSPISGHRSVSWYQQTPGQGLQFLFEYFSETQRNKGNFPGRFSGRQFSNSRSEMNVSTLELGDSALYLCASGPWAGAQETRYFGPGTRLTVT.

Here the CDR3 DNA reads TGTGCCAGCAGTATGGACAGGGTAGATGGCTACACCTTC. It translates to CASSMDRVDGYTF. This rearrangement joins TRBV28 to TRBJ1-2, with 8 bases fitting TRBD1. The V gene end was trimmed by 5 bases and the J gene end by 6 bases; junction bases not matched to a gene: 5. This CDR3 spans 13 amino acids. From germline, CDR1 is MDHEN and CDR2 SYDVKM.

In this sample, this clonotype turned up many times. V is TRBV29-1 and J is TRBJ2-7, with D unresolved. Germline values: CDR1 SQVTM, CDR2 ANQGSEA. The V end lost 4 bases, the J end lost 3 bases, and 13 bases lay between the germline ends. The CDR3 runs to 13 residues. The CDR3 DNA reads as TGCAGCGTTGTTTCGACAAGAAGCTACGAGCAGTACTTC. It translates to CSVVSTRSYEQYF.

The table lists this clonotype with many counts. Here the CDR3 DNA reads TGCGCCAGCAGCCAAGAAGGTGGACTAGGAAAGACCCAGTACTTC. Residues: CASSQEGGLGKTQYF. This sequence joins TRBV4-1 and TRBJ2-5, with TRBD2 matching over 7 bases. The CDR3 is 15 amino acids. Germline values: CDR1 MGHRA, CDR2 YSYEKL. Trimming cost V 0 bases and J 6 bases; bases outside gene matches: 7.

This clonotype appeared a few times. The chain is built from TRBV29-1 and TRBJ2-7; a weak D match, TRBD1 (7 bases). From germline, CDR1 is SQVTM and CDR2 ANQGSEA. V lost 6 bases, J lost 7 bases, and 19 bases lay in between. The CDR3 extends over 13 amino acids. The CDR3 DNA follows: TGCAGCGTCAACAGGGGAGGATATCGGGAGCAGTACTTC. Translation gives CSVNRGGYREQYF.

In this sample, this clonotype turned up many times. The V gene is TRBV20-1, the J gene TRBJ2-1; D may be TRBD1 (7 bases). V was shortened by 0 bases and J by 8 bases, with 14 bases between the two germline ends. The CDR3 contains 14 residues. The germline V gene has CDR1 DFQATT and CDR2 SNEGSKA (reference sequence). In DNA form, the CDR3 reads TGCAGTGCTAGAGATAGACTAGGGGGCGATGAGCAGTTCTTC. The encoded protein is CSARDRLGGDEQFF.

This clonotype was recorded many times. The V call is TRBV20-1, the J call TRBJ2-3; 10 bases fit TRBD2. The CDR3 is 15 amino acids. The V segment lost 5 bases and the J segment 5 bases; nucleotides outside the gene matches: 10. The germline CDR1 and CDR2 sequences are DFQATT and SNEGSKA (reference sequence). Here the CDR3 DNA reads TGCAGTGCTCCGGAGGTAGCGGGGGGCGGAGATACGCAGTATTTT. Translating gives CSAPEVAGGGDTQYF.

The chain has TRBV7-2 and TRBJ2-1; 8 bases match TRBD1. The CDR3 has 17 amino acids. V was clipped by 5 bases and J by 0 bases; unmatched bases: 9. In germline, CDR1 is SGHTA, CDR2 FQGNSA. CDR3 sequence (DNA): TGTGCCAGCAGCCCAGGACAGGGTTCGAGCTCCTACAATGAGCAGTTCTTC. Its protein product is CASSPGQGSSSYNEQFF.